This T cell receptor beta chain came from a study of identical twins. Findings and caveats of the study: Those out-of-frame alpha sequences shared by twins showed an excess of low generation probability.

In this sample, this clonotype turned up many times. As yet, its antigen is unknown. A universal primer site came from template switching; cDNA carried unique molecular identifiers. MiXCR, applied by TCRdb to the 5' RACE reads, yields one record per CDR3 protein. Found here are hundreds of thousands of distinct CDR3 sequences, 21% of them singletons; the top ten hold around 4.5%. The ends lost 4 bases at V and 5 bases at J; junction bases unmatched: 8. Germline loops: CDR1 SGDLS, CDR2 YYNGEE. CDR3 size: 16 residues. This sample was shared with a second study, whose subject was T cells expressing NK-cell markers. That source adds: In several experiments, sorting was confined to alpha-beta TCR T cells through use of an anti-gamma-delta TCR antibody.

Sequenced input: PBMCs. The source of this sequence is a woman aged 18-29 years in good health. V usage is TRBV9 and J usage is TRBJ2-1; 11 bases align to TRBD2. The chain's CDR3 is CASSPISGREHNEQFF. The CDR3 region has the DNA TGTGCCAGCAGCCCTATTAGCGGGAGGGAACACAATGAGCAGTTCTTC.